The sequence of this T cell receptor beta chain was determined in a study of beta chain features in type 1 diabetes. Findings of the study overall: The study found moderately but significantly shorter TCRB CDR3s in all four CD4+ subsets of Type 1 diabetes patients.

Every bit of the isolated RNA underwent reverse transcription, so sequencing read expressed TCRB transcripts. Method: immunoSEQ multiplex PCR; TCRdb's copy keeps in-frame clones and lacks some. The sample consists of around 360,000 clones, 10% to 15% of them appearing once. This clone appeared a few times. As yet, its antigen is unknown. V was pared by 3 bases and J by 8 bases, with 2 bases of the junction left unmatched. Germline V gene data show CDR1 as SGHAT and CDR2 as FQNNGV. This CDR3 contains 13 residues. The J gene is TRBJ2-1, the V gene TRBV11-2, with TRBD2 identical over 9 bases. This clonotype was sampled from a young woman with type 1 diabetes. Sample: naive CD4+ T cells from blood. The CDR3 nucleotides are TGTGCCAGCAGCTTGGGACTAGCCTATGAGCAGTTCTTC. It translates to CASSLGLAYEQFF.